This T cell receptor (beta chain) is drawn from a study of identical twins (dated by TCRdb to 2016 to 2017). As for the study more broadly: To test whether fetal clonotypes persist, this study deep-sequenced TCR alpha and beta repertoires from monozygotic twins, from unrelated adults of various ages, and from cord blood. To rule out contamination, the twin experiments were replicated at different times with different library preparation protocols. The investigation overall reported the following: Conclusions relied on cross-sectional statistical analysis, since the same donors could not be followed over many years. In beta out-of-frame sequences, excess twin sharing was weaker, because having fewer shared sequences lowered the signal-to-noise ratio. In monozygotic twins, recombination models systematically underestimated out-of-frame TCR alpha sharing, but the models matched the sharing seen between unrelated individuals. Invariant T cells such as MAIT and iNKT could partly confound zero-insertion analyses, though diverse VJ usage argued against this for most clonotypes. Fewer insertions were carried by abundant cord blood beta clonotypes; a weaker similar trend was observed in young adult naive repertoires, while no such trend was observed in memory repertoires. Compared with coincidental sharing between unrelated individuals, out-of-frame TCR alpha sequences shared between twins showed an excess of sequences with low generation probability.

The CDR1 and CDR2 encoded by the germline V gene (reference sequence) are DFQATT and SNEGSKA. Trimming removed 6 bases from V and 0 bases from J, leaving 21 bases between the germline ends. The CDR3 holds 17 amino acids from the cysteine to the phenylalanine. Only the CDR3 DNA is retained, 51 bases long and in frame from the first base. Libraries were made using 5' RACE. Sequencing took place on an Illumina HiSeq 2000. A universal primer binding site was added through template switching, and the final cDNA carried a unique molecular identifier so that TCR cDNA molecules could be counted accurately. Specific primers in the conserved constant-segment region were used to synthesize first-strand cDNA for the TCR alpha and beta chains. To control for contamination, every cDNA library carried two barcodes: a SMART-Mk sample barcode plus Illumina barcodes. TruSeq adapter sequences along with Illumina sample barcodes were introduced in two successive PCR steps. The TCR alpha and beta cDNA libraries were sequenced on the Illumina HiSeq platform using custom primers. The study's own analysis went as follows. Raw reads were processed with MiGEC to extract unique molecular identifiers, and MiXCR was used to determine CDR3 positions. Recombination models were inferred per individual with the repgenHMM and IGoR tools using an EM algorithm. The analysis of shared clonotypes was done with the tcR package in R, with sharing normalized by the product of cloneset sizes. Out-of-frame nonproductive sequences were analyzed to study raw recombination free of thymic and clonal selection effects. The public reads were run again by TCRdb, first through fastp at Q25 and then through MiXCR, and only productive beta chains were kept. CDR3 protein duplicates are merged, each entry listing the most common genes and DNA. TCRdb's processing, not the authors', yielded these V and J calls. Here the sample has roughly 290,000 distinct CDR3 sequences; more than 6.5% occur a single time. Approximately 2.1% of the sample is in the top ten clones.

This clonotype has at least ten counts. The clone's antigen remains unknown. No per-base quality is available; no much larger clone lies one base away. Every donor was a healthy Caucasian. Three pairs of female monozygotic twins, all aged about 18 to 29 years, were included in the twin cohort. Miltenyi CD45RO+ enrichment and human naive T-cell isolation kits were used to isolate memory (CD45RO+) and naive T cells from PBMC. Another study also made use of these data, one on yellow fever vaccine responses in identical twins. According to the second study: According to the authors, the vaccine-induced T cell response in identical twins seemed to be partly convergent and partly specific to each individual. The study precisely tracked vaccine-responding T cell clones in identical twins.

Sequenced sample: memory (CD45RO+) T cells sorted from blood. Sample cell subset or site, as interpreted from the label and publication: CD45RO+ enriched T cells. This chain is built from TRBV20-1 and TRBJ2-1; perhaps TRBD1 is the D gene, with 6 bases matching. The TCR sequence derives from a woman between 18 and 29 years old in good health. In nucleotide form, the sequence is TGCAGTGCCCTCGAATTTGGACAGTTGAGCTCCTACAATGAGCAGTTCTTC. Translated, it reads CSALEFGQLSSYNEQFF.